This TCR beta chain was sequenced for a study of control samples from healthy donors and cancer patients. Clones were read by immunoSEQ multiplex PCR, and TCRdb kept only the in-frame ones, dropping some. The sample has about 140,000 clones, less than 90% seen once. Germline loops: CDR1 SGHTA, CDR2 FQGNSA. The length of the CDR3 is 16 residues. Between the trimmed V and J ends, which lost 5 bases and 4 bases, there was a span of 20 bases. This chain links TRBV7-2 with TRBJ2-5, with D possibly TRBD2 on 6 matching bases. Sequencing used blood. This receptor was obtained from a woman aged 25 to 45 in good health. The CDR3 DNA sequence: TGTGCCAGCAGCAAATCGGGACTTAATGAGGCAGAGACCCAGTACTTC. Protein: CASSKSGLNEAETQYF.